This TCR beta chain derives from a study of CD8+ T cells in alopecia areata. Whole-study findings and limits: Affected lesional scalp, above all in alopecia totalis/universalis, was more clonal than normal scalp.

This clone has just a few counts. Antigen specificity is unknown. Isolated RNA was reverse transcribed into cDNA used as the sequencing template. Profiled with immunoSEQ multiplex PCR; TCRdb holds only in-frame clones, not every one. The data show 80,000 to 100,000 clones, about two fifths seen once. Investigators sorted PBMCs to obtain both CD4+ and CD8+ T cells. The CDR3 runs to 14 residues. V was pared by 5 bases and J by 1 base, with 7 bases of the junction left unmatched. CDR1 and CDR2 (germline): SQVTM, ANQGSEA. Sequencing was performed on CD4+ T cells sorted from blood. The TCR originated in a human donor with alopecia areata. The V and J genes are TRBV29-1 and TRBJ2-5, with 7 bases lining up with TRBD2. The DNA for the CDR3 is TGCAGCGTTCTAAAGGGGAGGGCCCAAGAGACCCAGTACTTC. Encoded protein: CSVLKGRAQETQYF.